This T cell receptor beta chain is from a study of spatial heterogeneity in lung cancer. For the study at large: Alpha-chain sequences were consistently detected less often than beta-chain sequences. A unique TCR and UMI combination showed up more than ten times in raw reads, on average.

The presence of a unique molecular identifier marked each TCR cDNA molecule. TCRdb reprocessed the 5' RACE reads with MiXCR, giving one entry per CDR3 protein. This sample has tens of thousands of distinct CDR3 sequences, with roughly 6.5% found just once. This clonotype was recorded at least ten times. Germline loops: CDR1 MDHEN, CDR2 SYDVKM. The CDR3 has 13 residues. Trimming stripped 7 bases from V and 3 bases from J, with 10 bases between. Described time point: sample taken at primary tumor resection. Without sorting, whole RNA was sequenced from tumor, nontumor lung or frozen PBMC. The donor group consisted of roughly 76 patients who had untreated, early-stage non-small cell lung cancer.

The chain has TRBV28 and TRBJ1-5; D remains unclear. The receptor was derived from a female donor with early-stage non-small cell lung cancer. Specimen: PBMCs, collected at surgery. CDR3 region: CASTRRANQPQHF. As DNA, the CDR3 is TGTGCCAGCACGAGAAGGGCCAATCAGCCCCAGCATTTT.